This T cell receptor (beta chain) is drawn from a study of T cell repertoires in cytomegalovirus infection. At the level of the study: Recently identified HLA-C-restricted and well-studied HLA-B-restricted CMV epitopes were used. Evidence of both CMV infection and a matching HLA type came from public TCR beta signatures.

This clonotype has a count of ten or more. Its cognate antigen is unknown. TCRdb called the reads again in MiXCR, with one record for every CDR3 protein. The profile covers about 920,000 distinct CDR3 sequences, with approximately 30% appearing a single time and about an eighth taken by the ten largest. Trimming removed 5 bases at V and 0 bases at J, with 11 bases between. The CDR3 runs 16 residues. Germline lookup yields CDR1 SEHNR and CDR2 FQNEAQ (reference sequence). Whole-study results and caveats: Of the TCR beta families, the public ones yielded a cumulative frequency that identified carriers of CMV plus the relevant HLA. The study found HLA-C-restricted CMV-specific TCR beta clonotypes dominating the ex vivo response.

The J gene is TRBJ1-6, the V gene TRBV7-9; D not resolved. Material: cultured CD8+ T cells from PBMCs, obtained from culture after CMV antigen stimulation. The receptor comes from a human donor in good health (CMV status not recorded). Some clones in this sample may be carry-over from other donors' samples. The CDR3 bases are TGTGCCAGCAGCGATAAGGGAAGCTCCTATAATTCACCCCTCCACTTT. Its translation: CASSDKGSSYNSPLHF.